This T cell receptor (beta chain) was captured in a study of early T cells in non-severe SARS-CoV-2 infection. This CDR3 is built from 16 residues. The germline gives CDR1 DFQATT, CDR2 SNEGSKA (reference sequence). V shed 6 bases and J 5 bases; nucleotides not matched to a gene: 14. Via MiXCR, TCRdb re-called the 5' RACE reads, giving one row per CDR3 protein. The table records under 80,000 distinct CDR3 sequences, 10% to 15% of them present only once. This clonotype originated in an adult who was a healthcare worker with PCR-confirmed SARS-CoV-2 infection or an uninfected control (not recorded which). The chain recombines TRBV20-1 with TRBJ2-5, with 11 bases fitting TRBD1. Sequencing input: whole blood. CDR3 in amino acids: CSAKPSPRDRGETQYF. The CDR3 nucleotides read TGCAGTGCAAAACCCTCACCCCGGGACAGGGGGGAGACCCAGTACTTC.